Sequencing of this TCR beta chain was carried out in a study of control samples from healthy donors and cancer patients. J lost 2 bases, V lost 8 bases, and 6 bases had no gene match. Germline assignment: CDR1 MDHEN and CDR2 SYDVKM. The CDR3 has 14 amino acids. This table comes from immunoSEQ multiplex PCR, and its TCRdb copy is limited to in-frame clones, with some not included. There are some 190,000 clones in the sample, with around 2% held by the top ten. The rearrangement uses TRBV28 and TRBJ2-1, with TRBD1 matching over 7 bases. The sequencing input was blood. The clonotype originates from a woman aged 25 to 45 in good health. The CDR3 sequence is CASLTGVTYNEQFF. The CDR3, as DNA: TGTGCCAGCCTAACAGGGGTCACCTACAATGAGCAGTTCTTC.